This T cell receptor beta chain was recovered during a study of blood T cell repertoires in COVID-19. Study overall: From T cells, B-cell-depleted T cells, or PBMCs came the material, which was cDNA or gDNA.

The CDR3 loop spans 16 amino acids. Germline V lookup: CDR1 LGHNA, CDR2 YNFKEQ. V trimming: 7 bases; J trimming: 2 bases; junction bases outside the gene matches: 13. Using immunoSEQ multiplex PCR, the repertoire was profiled, and TCRdb retains in-frame clones only, with some absent. The sample lists approximately 440,000 clones, about 85% occurring once. Residents of about two dozen US areas, aged roughly 18 to 90 years, made up the participants. Donors of Cohort 3 who recovered were those that had two negative PCRs, clearance, or symptom resolution. Sequencing was done on a sample of PBMCs or T cells enriched from blood (not recorded which). This rearrangement joins TRBV4-2 to TRBJ1-1, with 7 nucleotides matching TRBD1. The TCR originated in a young woman who had recovered from COVID-19. The CDR3 bases are TGTGCCAGCACCGCCTATTCCGGGACAGAAAACACTGAAGCTTTCTTT. This encodes CASTAYSGTENTEAFF.